These 11 T cell receptor beta chains share one sample of origin, sequenced in a study of post-analysis software for immune sequencing data. Findings of the study overall: Included in a set of roughly five TRBV segments more frequent in patients than controls were TRBV5-6, TRBV5-1 and TRBV20-1.

Each TCR beta cDNA library carried unique molecular identifiers. One entry per CDR3 protein results from TCRdb running MiXCR on the PCR reads. The table lists fewer than 700,000 distinct CDR3 sequences, 40% to 50% of them singletons. No antigen is known for these receptors. Sequenced input: blood. These receptors originate from a girl aged 5 to 17 with multiple sclerosis.

Regarding this clonotype: A read error may produce the germline difference seen at one junction end. V is TRBV5-6 and J is TRBJ1-2; D is perhaps TRBD1 (5 bases). CDR1 SGHDT and CDR2 YYEEEE come from the germline V gene. CDR3 length: 13 amino acids. CDR3 sequence reads: CASSSQAHYGCTF. The CDR3 DNA is TGTGCCAGCAGCTCACAGGCTCACTATGGCTGCACCTTC. The whole variable domain, filled in from reference TRBV5-6 and TRBJ1-2, reads DAGVTQSPTHLIKTRGQQVTLRCSPKSGHDTVSWYQQALGQGPQFIFQYYEEEERQRGNFPDRFSGHQFPNYSSELNVNALLLGDSALYLCASSSQAHYGCTFGSGTRLTVV.

The rearrangement links TRBV12-3 or TRBV12-4 to TRBJ2-1; D is unresolved. The last part of the DNA fits TRBJ2-7 better; the J call may be wrong. This CDR3 has 16 amino acids. CDR3 DNA sequence: TGTGCCAGCAGTTTAGCAGGTATTAGCTCCTACAATGAGCAGTACTTC. This translates into CASSLAGISSYNEQYF.

This clonotype was seen a few times. This sequence joins TRBV15 and TRBJ2-5; 10 nucleotides align to TRBD2. J gave up 5 bases and V 5 bases, and 8 bases lay outside the gene matches. Germline CDR1 is LNHNV and CDR2 is YYDKDF (reference sequence). This CDR3 has 15 amino acids. The CDR3 sequence is CATSPRLAGGETQYF. CDR3 coding DNA: TGTGCCACCAGCCCAAGACTAGCGGGTGGGGAGACCCAGTACTTC. Complete variable domain (other parts from reference TRBV15 and TRBJ2-5): DAMVIQNPRYQVTQFGKPVTLSCSQTLNHNVMYWYQQKSSQAPKLLFHYYDKDFNNEADTPDNFQSRRPNTSFCFLDIRSPGLGDTAMYLCATSPRLAGGETQYFGPGTRLLVL.

This clonotype appeared a few times. The rearrangement joins TRBV4-2 to TRBJ2-3, with D tentatively TRBD1 or TRBD2 (5 bases each). The V gene's germline CDR1 is LGHNA and CDR2 YNFKEQ. The CDR3 is 15 amino acids. V was shortened by 4 bases and J by 2 bases, with 13 bases between the two germline ends. The CDR3 nucleotides read TGTGCCAGCAGCCCAACTTGGGGACCCACAGATACGCAGTATTTT. It encodes CASSPTWGPTDTQYF.

This chain links TRBV6-1 with TRBJ2-7; D may be TRBD1 (5 bases). The better agreement between TRBJ2-4 and the DNA end casts doubt on the J call. This CDR3 contains 14 residues. Germline CDR1 reads MNHNS; CDR2 reads SASEGT. The CDR3 DNA reads as TGTGCCAGCAGTGTCGGACATTTGGAAAACATTCAGTACTTC. It translates to CASSVGHLENIQYF.

This clonotype was detected only a few times. This chain joins TRBV7-2 and TRBJ2-5; 13 bases are shared with TRBD2. After removal of 5 bases from V and 4 bases from J, the junction contained 7 bases not matched to a gene. This CDR3 has 16 residues. Germline CDR1 SGHTA, CDR2 FQGNSA. The CDR3, as DNA: TGTGCCAGCAGCGTCACTAGCGGGGGGGCATCAGAGACCCAGTACTTC. It encodes CASSVTSGGASETQYF.

This chain uses TRBV7-9 with TRBJ2-5, with a tentative D call TRBD2 (6 bases). Germline assignment: CDR1 SEHNR and CDR2 FQNEAQ (reference sequence). The CDR3 length is 14 residues. V was clipped by 5 bases and J by 0 bases, with 10 bases between them. The CDR3, as DNA: TGTGCCAGCAGCATCCGGGAGAACCAAGAGACCCAGTACTTC. Its translation is CASSIRENQETQYF.

About this clonotype itself: The junction departs from germline at one end; a sequencing error may be responsible. J is TRBJ1-2 and V is TRBV20-1; TRBD1 aligns across 7 bases. The CDR3 contains 12 residues. The germline V gene encodes CDR1 DFQATT and CDR2 SNEGSKA (reference sequence). The CDR3 protein is CSAKGDSYGYTF. The DNA of the CDR3 is TGCAGCGCTAAAGGGGACAGCTATGGCTACACCTTC.

This clonotype was detected only a few times. The chain employs TRBV9 and TRBJ2-1, with D possibly TRBD1 on 5 matching bases. The V gene's germline CDR1 is SGDLS and CDR2 YYNGEE. Trimming stripped 3 bases from V and 6 bases from J, with 16 bases between. The CDR3 spans 15 residues. The CDR3 coding sequence is TGTGCCAGCAGCGCCCAGGGCAGTGGTCGCAATGAGCAGTTCTTC. It yields the protein CASSAQGSGRNEQFF.

This chain uses TRBV12-3 or TRBV12-4 with TRBJ1-5; unclear D gene. V was cut by 3 bases and J by 7 bases, with 13 bases left in between. The CDR3 sequence is 14 residues long. CDR3 coding DNA: TGTGCCAGCAGTTTGTCTAGGGCAGCCCAGCCCCAGCATTTT. It codes for CASSLSRAAQPQHF.

This chain joins TRBV5-5 and TRBJ2-7, with D tentatively TRBD1 (6 bases). Trimming cost V 4 bases and J 3 bases, with 11 bases left between them. The CDR3 contains 13 residues. From germline, CDR1 is SGHKS and CDR2 YYEKEE (reference sequence). In DNA form, the CDR3 reads TGTGCCAGCAGCCGGGACATGAGCTACGAGCAGTACTTC. It codes for CASSRDMSYEQYF.